One sample yielded the 14 T cell receptor beta chains listed below, sequenced in a study of T cells in narcolepsy listed by TCRdb under 2018. The library was built by means of the immunoSEQ multiplex PCR assay. TCRdb provides this immuneACCESS table in a form limited to in-frame rearrangements. Some clones are lacking; in checked studies, under half of them reflect an unresolved V gene, and why the rest are absent is not known. The sample includes about 20,000 clones, with 81% observed a single time. The ten top clones hold 4% to 4.5% of the sample. The specimen was memory (CD45RA-) CD4+ T cells from blood. Explained via the paper, the cell subset or site label denotes: memory T cells sorted ex vivo from peripheral blood. The source is a human donor in good health.

The chain combines TRBV9 with TRBJ2-5, with D unclear. Trimming took 0 bases from V and 4 from J, leaving 7 bases between them. This CDR3 comprises 13 residues. Germline V gene lookup returns CDR1 SGDLS and CDR2 YYNGEE. This CDR3 is CASSVVWGETQYF. CDR3 nucleotide sequence: TGTGCCAGCAGCGTAGTTTGGGGAGAGACCCAGTACTTC.

V is TRBV9 and J is TRBJ1-4; 10 bases are a match to TRBD1. V shed 3 bases, J shed 7 bases, and the junction held 9 bases outside the gene matches. CDR3 length: 16 amino acids. CDR1 is SGDLS and CDR2 is YYNGEE in the germline V gene. The CDR3, as DNA: TGTGCCAGCAGCGCCCGGGACAGGGGTGGGGGTGAAAAACTGTTTTTT. This translates into CASSARDRGGGEKLFF.

The J gene is TRBJ1-1, the V gene TRBV18; D gene ambiguous. Trimming cost V 2 bases and J 3 bases, with 7 bases left between them. Germline-derived CDR1 and CDR2 are KGHSH and LQKENI. The CDR3 loop spans 13 amino acids. Here the CDR3 DNA reads TGTGCCAGCTCACCAGGGGTTGACACTGAAGCTTTCTTT. Translating it yields CASSPGVDTEAFF.

V is TRBV18 and J is TRBJ1-3; D is unclear. V lost 3 bases to trimming and J lost 5 bases, with 14 bases between them. The CDR3 consists of 15 residues. Germline CDR1 KGHSH, CDR2 LQKENI. The CDR3 reads CASSPPGRNRNTIYF. Written as DNA, the CDR3 is TGTGCCAGCTCACCTCCGGGCAGAAACCGAAACACCATATATTTT.

The gene calls are TRBV4-1 and TRBJ1-5; D gene ambiguous. Trimming took 0 bases from V and 8 from J, leaving 17 bases between them. CDR3 length: 16 residues. The germline V gene encodes CDR1 MGHRA and CDR2 YSYEKL. The CDR3 nucleotides read TGCGCCAGCAGCCAAGAACCGGCGGCGACCATCAAGCCCCAGCATTTT. The encoded protein is CASSQEPAATIKPQHF.

This sequence joins TRBV14 and TRBJ2-1; 12 bases match TRBD2. The CDR3 is 20 residues long. J was trimmed by 0 bases and V by 5 bases; bases with no gene match: 14. Looked up from germline, CDR1 is SGHDN and CDR2 is FVKESK. The CDR3 nucleotides read TGTGCCAGCAGCTCTCGCCTGGGACTAGCGGGTTTTTCCTCCTACAATGAGCAGTTCTTC. Translated, it gives CASSSRLGLAGFSSYNEQFF. The full variable domain, in which reference TRBV14 and TRBJ2-1 provide the parts outside the CDR3, is EAGVTQFPSHSVIEKGQTVTLRCDPISGHDNLYWYRRVMGKEIKFLLHFVKESKQDESGMPNNRFLAERTGGTYSTLKVQPAELEDSGVYFCASSSRLGLAGFSSYNEQFFGPGTRLTVL.

V is TRBV6-5 and J is TRBJ1-6, with D uncertain. The CDR3 loop spans 12 amino acids. V was pared by 5 bases and J by 10 bases, with 9 bases between. Germline lookup yields CDR1 MNHEY and CDR2 SVGAGI. This CDR3 is CASSDRSSPLHF. In nucleotides, the CDR3 is TGTGCCAGCAGTGACCGGTCCTCACCCCTCCACTTT.

Only a few counts were recorded for this clone. J is TRBJ2-2 and V is TRBV7-4; no clear D. The length of the CDR3 is 13 residues. Germline V gene data show CDR1 as SGHVT and CDR2 as SQSDAQ. Trimming took off 1 base at V and 3 bases at J, with 3 bases between the two ends. CDR3 residues: CASSLVDTGELFF. CDR3 DNA: TGTGCCAGCAGCTTAGTGGACACCGGGGAGCTGTTTTTT.

The chain combines TRBV11-2 with TRBJ2-1, with D possibly being TRBD2 (6 bases). Germline V gives CDR1 SGHAT, CDR2 FQNNGV. Trimming shortened V by 0 bases and J by 8 bases, and 20 bases separated the two germline ends. The CDR3 contains 17 residues. The CDR3 spells CASSLDLGAGTHDEQFF. The CDR3 coding sequence is TGTGCCAGCAGCTTAGATCTGGGCGCAGGGACTCACGATGAGCAGTTCTTC.

The chain recombines TRBV5-1 with TRBJ2-3, with 7 bases that match TRBD1. With V trimmed by 4 bases and J by 1 base, 3 bases remained unmatched. In germline, CDR1 is SGHRS, CDR2 YFSETQ. This CDR3 comprises 14 residues. The CDR3 loop reads CASSLGTGTDTQYF. The CDR3 DNA reads TGCGCCAGCAGCCTGGGGACAGGCACAGATACGCAGTATTTT. Full variable domain (missing parts from reference TRBV5-1 and TRBJ2-3): KAGVTQTPRYLIKTRGQQVTLSCSPISGHRSVSWYQQTPGQGLQFLFEYFSETQRNKGNFPGRFSGRQFSNSRSEMNVSTLELGDSALYLCASSLGTGTDTQYFGPGTRLTVL.

The chain links TRBV7-2 to TRBJ2-4; D not resolved. CDR1 and CDR2 from the germline V gene are SGHTA and FQGNSA. Between the trimmed V and J ends, which lost 5 bases and 6 bases, there was a span of 8 bases. This CDR3 is 12 amino acids long. CDR3: CASSGNRNIQYF. CDR3 DNA: TGTGCCAGCAGCGGAAACCGAAACATTCAGTACTTC.

The chain combines TRBV18 with TRBJ2-3; 9 bases align to TRBD2. Per the germline V gene, CDR1 is KGHSH and CDR2 is LQKENI. The trim removed 2 bases at V and 7 bases at J, leaving 7 bases unmatched. CDR3 length: 15 amino acids. The CDR3 DNA sequence: TGTGCCAGCTCACCAACCGGGACTAGCTCATATACGCAGTATTTT. It specifies CASSPTGTSSYTQYF.

The rearrangement links TRBV2 to TRBJ1-2, with TRBD1 matching over 7 bases. Germline V gene lookup returns CDR1 SNHLY and CDR2 FYNNEI. Unmatched junction bases numbered 8, after V lost 10 bases and J lost 0 bases. CDR3 size: 14 residues. In DNA form, the CDR3 reads TGTGCCACTACATACAGGGGTGCTAACTATGGCTACACCTTC. Its translation: CATTYRGANYGYTF.

V gene TRBV18 combines with J gene TRBJ1-1; D is unclear. The CDR3 loop spans 14 amino acids. Trimming removed 4 bases at V and 6 bases at J, with 15 bases between. CDR1 is KGHSH, CDR2 LQKENI, per germline. CDR3 coding DNA: TGTGCCAGCTCACGGGCCCCGCAGGCATCTGAAGCTTTCTTT. Translation gives CASSRAPQASEAFF.